These 10 T cell receptor beta chains were sequenced from one sample in a study of blood T cell repertoires in COVID-19. Using immunoSEQ multiplex PCR, the repertoire was profiled, and TCRdb retains in-frame clones only, with some absent. The sample yields under 300,000 clones, approximately 88% seen once. The sample was peripheral blood. The receptors were sampled from a man in his fifties or sixties with acute or convalescent COVID-19.

The rearrangement joins TRBV2 to TRBJ1-2, with D hard to call. V shed 6 bases and J shed 4 bases, with 6 bases lying between them. Germline V gives CDR1 SNHLY, CDR2 FYNNEI. This CDR3 spans 11 amino acids. CDR3 bases: TGTGCCAGCAGGGTCGGCTATGGCTACACCTTC. This gives the protein CASRVGYGYTF.

This clone was seen a few times. V usage is TRBV3-1 (or the pseudogene TRBV3-2) and J usage is TRBJ2-5, with D perhaps TRBD2 (6 bases). The V end was cut by 5 bases, the J end by 4 bases, with 11 bases between. From germline, CDR1 is LGHDT and CDR2 YNNKEL (reference sequence). This CDR3 is 13 amino acids long. The CDR3 loop reads CASSSVRGETQYF. In DNA, the CDR3 is TGTGCCAGCAGCTCCGTGCGGGGAGAGACCCAGTACTTC.

The chain uses TRBV18 and TRBJ1-3; the match to TRBD1 covers 7 bases. The CDR3 runs to 18 residues. Per the germline V gene, CDR1 is KGHSH and CDR2 is LQKENI. Losses at the gene ends were 3 bases for V and 4 bases for J; bases not matched to a gene: 15. CDR3 sequence (DNA): TGTGCCAGCTCACCCCCGGGACAGCCGGTCCAGTCAGGAAACACCATATATTTT. It translates to CASSPPGQPVQSGNTIYF. Complete variable domain (other parts from reference TRBV18 and TRBJ1-3): NAGVMQNPRHLVRRRGQEARLRCSPMKGHSHVYWYRQLPEEGLKFMVYLQKENIIDESGMPKERFSAEFPKEGPSILRIQQVVRGDSAAYFCASSPPGQPVQSGNTIYFGEGSWLTVV.

The chain joins TRBV10-3 to TRBJ1-1; possible D gene TRBD1, 5 bases. The CDR3 loop spans 15 amino acids. Germline V lookup: CDR1 ENHRY, CDR2 SYGVKD. The V gene lost 3 bases and the J gene lost 2 bases, with 13 bases spanning the gap. The CDR3 here is CAISDRQIRNTEAFF. CDR3 nucleotide sequence: TGTGCCATCAGTGACCGACAGATTAGAAACACTGAAGCTTTCTTT.

V and J are TRBV7-2 and TRBJ2-4, with 7 bases that match TRBD1. J gave up 3 bases and V 3 bases, and 5 bases lay outside the gene matches. Germline CDR1 is SGHTA and CDR2 is FQGNSA. CDR3 length equals 15 residues. CDR3 nucleotide sequence: TGTGCCAGCAGCTTGGAGACAGGGAACAAAAACATTCAGTACTTC. It yields the protein CASSLETGNKNIQYF. Combining the CDR3 with reference TRBV7-2 and TRBJ2-4 gives the whole variable domain GAGVSQSPSNKVTEKGKDVELRCDPISGHTALYWYRQSLGQGLEFLIYFQGNSAPDKSGLPSDRFSAERTGGSVSTLTIQRTQQEDSAVYLCASSLETGNKNIQYFGAGTRLSVL.

The V gene is TRBV18, the J gene TRBJ1-1; D is undetermined. Trimming pared 2 bases from V and 0 bases from J, leaving 7 bases between. CDR1 is KGHSH and CDR2 is LQKENI in the germline V gene. The CDR3 has 14 amino acids. The CDR3 sequence is CASSPGRLNTEAFF. CDR3 in DNA: TGTGCCAGCTCACCAGGTAGATTGAACACTGAAGCTTTCTTT.

The rearrangement uses TRBV7-9 and TRBJ2-1; 10 bases match TRBD1. The J segment lost 5 bases and the V segment lost 7 bases, leaving 11 bases of the junction unmatched. Germline values: CDR1 SEHNR, CDR2 FQNEAQ (reference sequence). CDR3 length equals 16 residues. CDR3 loop: CASTLSWDRGNNEQFF. The CDR3, as DNA: TGTGCCAGCACCCTTTCGTGGGACAGGGGAAACAATGAGCAGTTCTTC.

The chain carries TRBV30 and TRBJ2-1; weak D call: TRBD2 (6 bases). CDR1 and CDR2 from the germline V gene are GTSNPN and SVGIG (reference sequence). The CDR3 loop spans 13 amino acids. The V end was cut by 4 bases, the J end by 12 bases, with 19 bases between. CDR3 amino acids: CAWTRTTRQGQFF. In nucleotides, the CDR3 is TGTGCCTGGACTCGGACTACTCGCCAAGGGCAGTTCTTC.

The CDR3 nucleotides are TGCGCCAGCAGCCGCGGGACTAGCGGGGGGGTGAATAAGAACACCGGGGAGCTGTTTTTT. This sequence encodes CASSRGTSGGVNKNTGELFF. The rearrangement links TRBV5-1 to TRBJ2-2, with 16 bases that match TRBD2. The length of the CDR3 is 20 residues. The junction had 10 bases not matched to a gene; V was cut back by 4 bases and J by 1 base. Germline CDR1 reads SGHRS; CDR2 reads YFSETQ.

The chain is built from TRBV6-5 and TRBJ2-1; 10 bases map to TRBD2. The CDR3 is 15 residues long. The germline gives CDR1 MNHEY, CDR2 SVGAGI. The V segment lost 6 bases and the J segment 2 bases; nucleotides outside the gene matches: 4. CDR3: CASSLAGATYNEQFF. CDR3 DNA sequence: TGTGCCAGCAGCCTAGCGGGGGCAACCTACAATGAGCAGTTCTTC.